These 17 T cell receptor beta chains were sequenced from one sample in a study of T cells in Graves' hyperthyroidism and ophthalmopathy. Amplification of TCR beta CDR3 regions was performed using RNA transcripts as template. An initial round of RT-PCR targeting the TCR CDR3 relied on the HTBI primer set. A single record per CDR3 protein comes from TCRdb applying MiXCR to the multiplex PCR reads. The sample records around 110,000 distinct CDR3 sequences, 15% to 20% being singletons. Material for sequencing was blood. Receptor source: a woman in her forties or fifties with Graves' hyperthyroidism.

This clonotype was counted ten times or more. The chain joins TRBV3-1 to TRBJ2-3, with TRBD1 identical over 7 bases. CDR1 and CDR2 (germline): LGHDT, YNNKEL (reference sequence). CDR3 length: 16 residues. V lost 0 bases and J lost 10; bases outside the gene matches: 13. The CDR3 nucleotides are TGTGCCAGCAGCCAAGAGCTTGGGGACAGCACACGCTCGCAGTATTTT. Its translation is CASSQELGDSTRSQYF.

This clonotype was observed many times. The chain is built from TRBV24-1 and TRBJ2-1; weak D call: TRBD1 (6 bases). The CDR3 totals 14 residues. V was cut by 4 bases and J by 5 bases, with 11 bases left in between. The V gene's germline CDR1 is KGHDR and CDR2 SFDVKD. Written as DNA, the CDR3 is TGTGCCACCAGTGACGAAACAGGGAACAATGAGCAGTTCTTC. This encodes CATSDETGNNEQFF.

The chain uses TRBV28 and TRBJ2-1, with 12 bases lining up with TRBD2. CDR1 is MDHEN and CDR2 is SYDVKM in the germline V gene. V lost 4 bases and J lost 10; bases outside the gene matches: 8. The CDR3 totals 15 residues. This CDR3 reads CASSSPTSGSEEQFF. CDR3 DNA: TGTGCCAGCAGTTCCCCGACTAGCGGGAGCGAGGAGCAGTTCTTC. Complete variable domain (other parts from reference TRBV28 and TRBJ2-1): DVKVTQSSRYLVKRTGEKVFLECVQDMDHENMFWYRQDPGLGLRLIYFSYDVKMKEKGDIPEGYSVSREKKERFSLILESASTNQTSMYLCASSSPTSGSEEQFFGPGTRLTVL.

CDR3 DNA: TGTGCCATCAGTGAGTCTGACACAGATACGCAGTATTTT. Protein: CAISESDTDTQYF. The J gene is TRBJ2-3, the V gene TRBV10-3; D is undetermined. Germline values: CDR1 ENHRY, CDR2 SYGVKD. V lost 0 bases and J 2 bases, leaving 3 bases between the germline ends. There are 13 residues in the CDR3.

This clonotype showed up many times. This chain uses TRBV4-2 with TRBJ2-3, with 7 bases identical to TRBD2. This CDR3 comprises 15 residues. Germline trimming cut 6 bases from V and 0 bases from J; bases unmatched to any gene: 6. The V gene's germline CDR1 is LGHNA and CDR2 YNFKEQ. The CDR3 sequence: CASSHTSASTDTQYF. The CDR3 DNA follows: TGTGCCAGCAGTCACACTAGCGCGAGCACAGATACGCAGTATTTT.

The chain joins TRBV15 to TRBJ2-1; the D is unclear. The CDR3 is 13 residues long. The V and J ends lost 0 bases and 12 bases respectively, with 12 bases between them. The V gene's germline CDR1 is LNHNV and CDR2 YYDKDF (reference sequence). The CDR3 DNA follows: TGTGCCACCAGCAGAGATCGTATTGGATCGCAGTTCTTC. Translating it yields CATSRDRIGSQFF.

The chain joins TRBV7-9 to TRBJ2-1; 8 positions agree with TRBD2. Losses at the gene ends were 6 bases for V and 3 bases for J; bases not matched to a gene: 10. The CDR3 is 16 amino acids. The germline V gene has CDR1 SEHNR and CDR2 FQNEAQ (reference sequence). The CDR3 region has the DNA TGTGCCAGCAGGCTAGACGGGGGGGGTTTCTACAATGAGCAGTTCTTC. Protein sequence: CASRLDGGGFYNEQFF.

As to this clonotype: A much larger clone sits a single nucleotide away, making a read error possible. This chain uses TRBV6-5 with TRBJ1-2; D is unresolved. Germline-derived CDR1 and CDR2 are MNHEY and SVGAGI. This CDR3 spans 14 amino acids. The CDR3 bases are TGTGCCAGCAGTTACCGGGGATCGAACTATGACTACACCTTC. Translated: CASSYRGSNYDYTF.

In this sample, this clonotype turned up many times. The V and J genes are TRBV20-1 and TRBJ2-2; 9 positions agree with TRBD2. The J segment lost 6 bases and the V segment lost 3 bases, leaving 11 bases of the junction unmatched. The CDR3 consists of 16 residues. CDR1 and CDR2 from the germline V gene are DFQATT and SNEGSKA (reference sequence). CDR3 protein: CSARRGLAGRSGELFF. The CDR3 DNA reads TGCAGTGCTAGGAGGGGTCTAGCGGGAAGGTCCGGGGAGCTGTTTTTT.

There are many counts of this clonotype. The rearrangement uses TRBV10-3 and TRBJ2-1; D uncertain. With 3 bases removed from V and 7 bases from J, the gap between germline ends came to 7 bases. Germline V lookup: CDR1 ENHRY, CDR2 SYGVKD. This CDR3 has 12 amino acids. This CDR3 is CAISDIVNEQFF. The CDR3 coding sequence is TGTGCCATCAGTGATATTGTAAATGAGCAGTTCTTC.

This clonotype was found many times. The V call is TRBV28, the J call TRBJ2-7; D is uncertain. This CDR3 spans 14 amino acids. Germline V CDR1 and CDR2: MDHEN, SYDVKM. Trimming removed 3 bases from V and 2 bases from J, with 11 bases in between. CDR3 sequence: CASSLMAQTYEQYF. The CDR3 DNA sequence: TGTGCCAGCAGTTTGATGGCTCAAACCTACGAGCAGTACTTC.

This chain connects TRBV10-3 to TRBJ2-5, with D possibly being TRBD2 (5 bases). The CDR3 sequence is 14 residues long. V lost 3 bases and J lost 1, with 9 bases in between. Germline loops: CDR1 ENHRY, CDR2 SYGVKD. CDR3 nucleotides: TGTGCCATCAGTGAACGGGCGGGCCAAGAGACCCAGTACTTC. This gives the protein CAISERAGQETQYF.

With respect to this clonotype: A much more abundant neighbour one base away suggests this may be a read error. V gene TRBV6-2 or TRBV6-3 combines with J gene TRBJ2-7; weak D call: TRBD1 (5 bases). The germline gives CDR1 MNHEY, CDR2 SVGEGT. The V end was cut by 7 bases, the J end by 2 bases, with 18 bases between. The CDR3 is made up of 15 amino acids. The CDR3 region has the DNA TGTGCCAGCACCCGAAGACAGAGGACCCCCTACGAGCAGTACTTC. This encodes CASTRRQRTPYEQYF.

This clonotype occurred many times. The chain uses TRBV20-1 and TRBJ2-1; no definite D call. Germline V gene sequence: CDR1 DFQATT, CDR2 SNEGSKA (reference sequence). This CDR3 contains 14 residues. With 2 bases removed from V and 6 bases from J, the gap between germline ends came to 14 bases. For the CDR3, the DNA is TGCAGTGCTAGAAGCTTAGGAGCGAGCAATGAGCAGTTCTTC. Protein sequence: CSARSLGASNEQFF.

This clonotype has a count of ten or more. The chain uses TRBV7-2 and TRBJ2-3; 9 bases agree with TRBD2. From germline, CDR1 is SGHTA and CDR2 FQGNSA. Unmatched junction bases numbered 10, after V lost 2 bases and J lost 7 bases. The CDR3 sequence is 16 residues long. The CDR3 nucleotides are TGTGCCAGCAGCTTACTCTTAGCGGGAGCGATGTATACGCAGTATTTT. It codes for CASSLLLAGAMYTQYF.

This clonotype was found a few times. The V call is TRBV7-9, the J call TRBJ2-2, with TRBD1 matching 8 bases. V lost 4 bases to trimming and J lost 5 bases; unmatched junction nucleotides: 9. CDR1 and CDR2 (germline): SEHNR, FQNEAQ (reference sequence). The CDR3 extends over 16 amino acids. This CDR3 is CASSSTGAALTGELFF. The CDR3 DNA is TGTGCCAGCAGCTCGACAGGGGCCGCATTAACCGGGGAGCTGTTTTTT. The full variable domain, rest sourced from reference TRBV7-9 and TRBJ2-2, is DTGVSQNPRHKITKRGQNVTFRCDPISEHNRLYWYRQTLGQGPEFLTYFQNEAQLEKSRLLSDRFSAERPKGSFSTLEIQRTEQGDSAMYLCASSSTGAALTGELFFGEGSRLTVL.

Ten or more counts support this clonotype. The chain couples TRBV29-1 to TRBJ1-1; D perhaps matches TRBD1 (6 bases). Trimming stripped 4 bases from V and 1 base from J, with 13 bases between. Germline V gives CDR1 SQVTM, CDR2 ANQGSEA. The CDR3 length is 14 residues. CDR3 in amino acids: CSVVNRVGNTEAFF. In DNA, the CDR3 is TGCAGCGTTGTTAACAGGGTGGGGAACACTGAAGCTTTCTTT. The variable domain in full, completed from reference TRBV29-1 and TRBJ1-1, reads SAVISQKPSRDICQRGTSLTIQCQVDSQVTMMFWYRQQPGQSLTLIATANQGSEATYESGFVIDKFPISRPNLTFSTLTVSNMSPEDSSIYLCSVVNRVGNTEAFFGQGTRLTVV.